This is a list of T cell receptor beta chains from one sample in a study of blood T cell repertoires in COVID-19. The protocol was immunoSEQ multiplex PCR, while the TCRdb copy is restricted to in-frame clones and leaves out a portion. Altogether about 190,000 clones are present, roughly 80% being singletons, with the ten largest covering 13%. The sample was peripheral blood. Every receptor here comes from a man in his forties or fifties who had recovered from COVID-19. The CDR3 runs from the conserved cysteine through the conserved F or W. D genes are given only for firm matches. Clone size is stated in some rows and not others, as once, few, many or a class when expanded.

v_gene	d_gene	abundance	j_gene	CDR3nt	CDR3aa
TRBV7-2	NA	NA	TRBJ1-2	TGTGCCAGCAGCTTAAGGGGGAGCAACTATGGCTACACCTTC	CASSLRGSNYGYTF
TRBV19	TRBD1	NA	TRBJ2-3	TGTGCCAGCAGGGACAGGGGGATGTACACAGATACGCAGTATTTT	CASRDRGMYTDTQYF
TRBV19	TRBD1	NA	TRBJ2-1	TGTGCCAGCAACAGTAGAAGGGACAGGGCGCCGCGCAATGAGCAGTTCTTC	CASNSRRDRAPRNEQFF
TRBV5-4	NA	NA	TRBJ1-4	TGTGCCAGCAGCTTGGGTCAGGGTTCTCGCGAAAAACTGTTTTTT	CASSLGQGSREKLFF
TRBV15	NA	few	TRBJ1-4	TGTGCCACCAGCCTCCGAGCGGGCAATAATGAAAAACTGTTTTTT	CATSLRAGNNEKLFF
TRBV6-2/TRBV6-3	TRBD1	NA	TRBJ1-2	TGTGCCAGCAGTACAAACAGGGGGCTAGGTCTTGGCTACACCTTC	CASSTNRGLGLGYTF
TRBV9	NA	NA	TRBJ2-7	TGTGCCAGCAGCGTGGGGCCACTCTGGAGCTACGAGCAGTACTTC	CASSVGPLWSYEQYF
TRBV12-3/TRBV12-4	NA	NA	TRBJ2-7	TGTGCCAGCACCGCCGGGACAGAGCAGTACTTC	CASTAGTEQYF
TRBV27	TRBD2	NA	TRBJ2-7	TGTGCCAGCAGTCCCAGACTAGCGGGAGTTTTCGAGCAGTACTTC	CASSPRLAGVFEQYF
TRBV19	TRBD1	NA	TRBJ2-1	TGTGCCAGTAGTATCCTCGGGACAGGTGACAATGAGCAGTTCTTC	CASSILGTGDNEQFF
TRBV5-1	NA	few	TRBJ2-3	TGCGCCAGCAGCTTGGTCGGACAGTCTAGCACAGATACGCAGTATTTT	CASSLVGQSSTDTQYF
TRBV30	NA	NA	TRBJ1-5	TGTGCCTGGAGTGGTTACTTCCTCCAGCCCCAGCATTTT	CAWSGYFLQPQHF
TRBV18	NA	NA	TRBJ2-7	TGTGCCAGCTCACCGGGGACATCCTACGAGCAGTACTTC	CASSPGTSYEQYF
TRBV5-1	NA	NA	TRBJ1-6	TGCGCCAGCAGCTTTGCAGGGTTTTCGGCGGAATCACCCCTCCACTTT	CASSFAGFSAESPLHF
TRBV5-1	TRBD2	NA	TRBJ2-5	TGCGCCAGCAGCTTGGAACCGACTAGCGGGGTCTGGACCCAGTACTTC	CASSLEPTSGVWTQYF
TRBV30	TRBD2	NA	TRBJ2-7	TGTGCCGTACGACTAGCGGGAAGTGTCTACGAGCAGTACTTC	CAVRLAGSVYEQYF
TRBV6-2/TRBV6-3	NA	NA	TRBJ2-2	TGTGCCAGCAGTTACGGGCGGAACACCGGGGAGCTGTTTTTT	CASSYGRNTGELFF
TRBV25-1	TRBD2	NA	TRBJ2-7	TGTGCCAGCAGTCGACTAGCGGACCATTCCTACGAGCAGTACTTC	CASSRLADHSYEQYF
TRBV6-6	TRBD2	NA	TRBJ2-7	TGTGCCAGCAGAAGGACTAGCGAGACCTACGAGCAGTACTTC	CASRRTSETYEQYF
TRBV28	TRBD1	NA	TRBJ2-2	TGTGCCAGCAGTTTATCAGGGGACAGGAACACCGGGGAGCTGTTTTTT	CASSLSGDRNTGELFF
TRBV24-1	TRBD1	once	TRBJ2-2	TGTGCCACCAGTGCCCCTAGAGGACAGGCGTCGGGCACCGGGGAGCTGTTTTTT	CATSAPRGQASGTGELFF
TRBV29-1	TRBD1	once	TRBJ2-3	TGCAGCGTCATGGGGACAGGGGCTAGAGATACGCAGTATTTT	CSVMGTGARDTQYF
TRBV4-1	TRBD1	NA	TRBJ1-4	TGCGCCAGCAGCCAAGGAGGGACAGGGGACGAAAAACTGTTTTTT	CASSQGGTGDEKLFF
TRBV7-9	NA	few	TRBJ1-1	TGTGCCAGCAGCTTAGCGTCAGGGTCGAACACTGAAGCTTTCTTT	CASSLASGSNTEAFF
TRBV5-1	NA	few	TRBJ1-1	TGCGCCAGCAGCTTGGGGTCGTACGCGGATTGGTACACTGAAGCTTTCTTT	CASSLGSYADWYTEAFF
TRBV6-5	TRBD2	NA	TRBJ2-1	TGTGCCAGCACTCCAAGCGGGAGGGTGCGGTCTGAGCAGTTCTTC	CASTPSGRVRSEQFF
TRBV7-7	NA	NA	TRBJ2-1	TGTGCCAGCAGCTTTGGGACTGGAAATGAGCAGTTCTTC	CASSFGTGNEQFF
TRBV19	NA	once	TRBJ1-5	TGTGCCAGTAGTATTATGTATCAGCCCCAGCATTTT	CASSIMYQPQHF
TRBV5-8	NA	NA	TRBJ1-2	TGTGCCAGCAGCTTGGTCGATCGCGAGGGTAGTTATGGCTACACCTTC	CASSLVDREGSYGYTF
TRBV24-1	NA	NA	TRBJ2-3	TGTGCCACCAGTGAACTCGCAGATACGCAGTATTTT	CATSELADTQYF
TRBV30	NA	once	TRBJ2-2	TGTGCCTGGAGTGGACGGCCCCCGAGGTCCGGGGAGCTGTTTTTT	CAWSGRPPRSGELFF
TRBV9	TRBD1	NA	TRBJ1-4	TGTGCCAGCAGCGGACGACAGGGAAATGAAAAACTGTTTTTT	CASSGRQGNEKLFF
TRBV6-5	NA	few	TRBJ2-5	TGTGCCAGCAGTTACTCTCTGACAGCGCGGACCCAGTACTTC	CASSYSLTARTQYF
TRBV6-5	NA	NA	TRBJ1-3	TGTGCCAGCACGAGTGCTGGAAACACCATATATTTT	CASTSAGNTIYF
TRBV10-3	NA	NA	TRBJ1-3	TGTGCCATCAGTCCCTCGGGGGTGATCGCCGGAAACACCATATATTTT	CAISPSGVIAGNTIYF
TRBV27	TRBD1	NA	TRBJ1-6	TGTGCCAGCAGGCGTAGTCAGGGGGCAAATTCACCCCTCCACTTT	CASRRSQGANSPLHF
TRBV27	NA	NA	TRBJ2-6	TGTGCCAGCAGCCGCAACCTGGGGCCCGGGGCCAACGTCCTGACTTTC	CASSRNLGPGANVLTF
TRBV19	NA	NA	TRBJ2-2	TGTGCCAGTAAGACGGGAGATCGCGGCACCGGGGAGCTGTTTTTT	CASKTGDRGTGELFF
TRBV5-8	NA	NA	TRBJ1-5	TGTGCCAGCAGCGGCGGGTCAATCAATCAGCCCCAGCATTTT	CASSGGSINQPQHF
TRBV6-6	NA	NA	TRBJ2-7	TGTGCCAGCAGCGACCCGGGAACAGGGAGCTCCTACGAGCAGTACTTC	CASSDPGTGSSYEQYF
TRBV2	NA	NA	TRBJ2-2	TGTGCCAGCAGTGAACAGGGGTCGGACACCGGGGAGCTGTTTTTT	CASSEQGSDTGELFF
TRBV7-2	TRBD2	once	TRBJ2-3	TGTGCCAGCAGCCTATCTAGCGGGACGGGGACAGATACGCAGTATTTT	CASSLSSGTGTDTQYF
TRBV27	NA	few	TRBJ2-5	TGTGCCAGCAGTACCCCCCTTGAGGTGGCCCAGTACTTC	CASSTPLEVAQYF
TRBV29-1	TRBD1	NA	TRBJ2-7	TGCAGCGTTGAGGGTGGACAGGGGTTAACCTACGAGCAGTACTTC	CSVEGGQGLTYEQYF
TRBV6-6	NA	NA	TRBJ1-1	TGTGCCAGCAGTTACTCGCTTATAGAAGCTGAAGCTTTCTTT	CASSYSLIEAEAFF
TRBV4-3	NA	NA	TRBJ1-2	TGCGCCAGCAGCCAAGTCCCTCGGGGGGCAGGCTATGGCTACACCTTC	CASSQVPRGAGYGYTF
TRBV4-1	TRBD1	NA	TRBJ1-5	TGCGCCAGCAGCCCCGGACAGGGTGATTATCAGCCCCAGCATTTT	CASSPGQGDYQPQHF
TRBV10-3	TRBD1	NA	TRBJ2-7	TGTGCCATCAGTGAGAGGTGGCAGGGGGACTCCTACGAGCAGTACTTC	CAISERWQGDSYEQYF
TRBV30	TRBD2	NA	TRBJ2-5	TGTGCCTGGAGACCCGGGACTAGCGGGAGCGCGGAGGAGACCCAGTACTTC	CAWRPGTSGSAEETQYF
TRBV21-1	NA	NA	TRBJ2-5	TGTGCCAGCAGCAAAGATGTCCGATCCTCAGGGGAGACCCAGTACTTC	CASSKDVRSSGETQYF
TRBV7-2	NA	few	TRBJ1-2	TGTGCCAGCAGCTTAGTTACCGGGTTAAGAGGCTACACCTTC	CASSLVTGLRGYTF
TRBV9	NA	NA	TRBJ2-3	TGTGCCAGCAGCGTAGACGACTACCCTACAGATACGCAGTATTTT	CASSVDDYPTDTQYF
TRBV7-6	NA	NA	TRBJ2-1	TGTGCCAGCAGCTTAATATTGCGGTATGCCGGCGGAGGGGCAGCCAATGAGCAGTTCTTC	CASSLILRYAGGGAANEQFF
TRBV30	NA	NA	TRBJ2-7	TGTGCCTGGAGTAATAGCGTCTACGAGCAGTACTTC	CAWSNSVYEQYF
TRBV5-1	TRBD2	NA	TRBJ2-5	TGCGCCAGCAGCACTTCTCGGGGGGTACAAGAGACCCAGTACTTC	CASSTSRGVQETQYF
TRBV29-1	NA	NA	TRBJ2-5	TGCAGCGTTGAGGCGGGGGCGGGCGAGACCCAGTACTTC	CSVEAGAGETQYF
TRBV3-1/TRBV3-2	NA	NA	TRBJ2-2	TGTGCCAGCAGCCGACGAACTGCCGGGCGGGCCGGGGAGCTGTTTTTT	CASSRRTAGRAGELFF
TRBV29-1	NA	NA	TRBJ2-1	TGCAGCGTTACGGGACTCCCGACGAGCTCCTACAATGAGCAGTTCTTC	CSVTGLPTSSYNEQFF
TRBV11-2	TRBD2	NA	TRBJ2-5	TGTGCCAGCAGCCCAAGGGGACTAGCGGGAATTTCAGAGACCCAGTACTTC	CASSPRGLAGISETQYF
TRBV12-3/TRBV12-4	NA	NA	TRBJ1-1	TGTGCCAGCAGTCCCTCGGGTCGGGCTGAAGCTTTCTTT	CASSPSGRAEAFF